These 9 T cell receptor beta chains share one sample of origin, sequenced in a study of sequential checkpoint blockade in melanoma. Only in-frame clones appear in the TCRdb table, and some are missing; sequencing was by immunoSEQ multiplex PCR. This repertoire shows about 4,000 clones, about 22% found once; its top ten account for 16%. Stated treatment: randomized to nivolumab then ipilimumab (arm A) or the reverse (arm B). The material was tumor tissue (inferred from file names), obtained from a patient given nivolumab and ipilimumab in sequence. These receptor sequences come from a human donor with melanoma.

This clone has more than one count but fewer than ten. V is TRBV28 and J is TRBJ2-5; 7 nucleotides match TRBD1. The junction had 9 bases not matched to a gene; V was cut back by 6 bases and J by 5 bases. The CDR3 is made up of 14 amino acids. Germline V CDR1 and CDR2: MDHEN, SYDVKM. DNA of the CDR3: TGTGCCAGCAGAAGAACAGGGGTCTGGGAGACCCAGTACTTC. Protein: CASRRTGVWETQYF.

The V call is TRBV19, the J call TRBJ1-4, with D hard to call. Trimming left V 7 bases short and J 8 bases short, with 17 bases between. This CDR3 is built from 14 residues. Germline CDR1 and CDR2: LNHDA and SQIVND (reference sequence). The CDR3 DNA reads TGTGCCAGTACCCACTCCCTCGGTACGGAAAAACTGTTTTTT. This codes for CASTHSLGTEKLFF.

Relative to its sample, this clone is medium-sized. The chain links TRBV6-8 to TRBJ2-4, with 9 nucleotides matching TRBD2. The CDR3 sequence is 14 residues long. The ends lost 7 bases at V and 6 bases at J; junction bases unmatched: 7. Germline lookup yields CDR1 MNHGY and CDR2 SAAAGT. CDR3 sequence: CASMQTSGGNIQYF. For the CDR3, the DNA is TGTGCCAGCATGCAGACTAGCGGAGGAAACATTCAGTACTTC.

The chain couples TRBV7-6 to TRBJ1-5; a possible D gene is TRBD1 (6 bases). The CDR3 runs to 15 residues. Per the germline V gene, CDR1 is SGHVS and CDR2 is FNYEAQ. V dropped 5 bases and J dropped 7 bases, with 18 bases sitting between them. The chain's CDR3 is CASSPGGGGGQPQHF. The DNA for the CDR3 is TGTGCCAGCAGCCCCGGGGGAGGGGGAGGACAGCCCCAGCATTTT.

The chain links TRBV23-1 to TRBJ2-7; maybe TRBD1 (5 bases). Being an ORF, TRBV23-1 has a function that is uncertain. V lost 6 bases, J lost 5 bases, and 14 bases lay in between. The length of the CDR3 is 13 residues. The CDR3 coding sequence is TGCGCCAGCAGCTTGCACACAGGCGACGAGCAGTACTTC. Its protein product is CASSLHTGDEQYF.

The J gene is TRBJ2-3, the V gene TRBV5-1, with 9 bases lining up with TRBD2. CDR3 length equals 17 residues. With V trimmed by 4 bases and J by 0 bases, 9 bases remained unmatched. The germline V gene encodes CDR1 SGHRS and CDR2 YFSETQ. The CDR3 sequence is CASSALGGGGSTDTQYF. The DNA of the CDR3 is TGCGCCAGCAGCGCACTCGGCGGGGGGGGTAGCACAGATACGCAGTATTTT.

CDR3 nucleotides: TGCGCCAGCCACACTAGCGGGGGGGCTAAAGATACGCAGTATTTT. It yields the protein CASHTSGGAKDTQYF. The chain couples TRBV5-1 to TRBJ2-3; TRBD2 aligns across 13 bases. The trim removed 7 bases at V and 5 bases at J, leaving 7 bases unmatched. The CDR3 spans 15 residues. The germline V gene encodes CDR1 SGHRS and CDR2 YFSETQ.

This clone appeared many times. The chain combines TRBV23-1 with TRBJ2-5; no firm D call. TRBV23-1 is recorded as an ORF, its role being uncertain. V lost 6 bases and J lost 1, with 9 bases in between. The CDR3 extends over 13 amino acids. CDR3 protein: CASSLGIQETQYF. The CDR3 nucleotides are TGCGCCAGCAGCTTAGGGATCCAAGAGACCCAGTACTTC.

The gene calls are TRBV5-1 and TRBJ2-7; TRBD2 might be the D (5 bases). This CDR3 is built from 15 residues. Trimming removed 1 base at V and 4 bases at J, with 15 bases between. Per germline, CDR1 SGHRS and CDR2 YFSETQ. The CDR3 nucleotides are TGCGCCAGCAGCTTGACGGGGTCGGGTGGTTACGAGCAGTACTTC. Protein product: CASSLTGSGGYEQYF.